Each of the 4 T cell receptor beta chains below was sequenced from the same sample in a study of T cell clonotyping in hematopoietic cell transplantation. The protocol was immunoSEQ multiplex PCR, while the TCRdb copy is restricted to in-frame clones and leaves out a portion. The repertoire holds around 16,000 clones, with around 66% as singletons. This specimen was PBMCs, taken 30 days after allogeneic stem cell transplant. The source is a male patient aged 45-60 years who had an allogeneic stem cell transplant from an unrelated donor, so T cells may come from the graft donor. Some clones in this sample may be carry-over from other donors' samples.

The rearrangement uses TRBV7-2 and TRBJ2-3; D unresolved. There are 13 residues in the CDR3. Trimming left V 3 bases short and J 2 bases short, with 6 bases between. CDR1 and CDR2 from the germline V gene are SGHTA and FQGNSA. CDR3 in amino acids: CASSFQTTDTQYF. CDR3 in DNA: TGTGCCAGCAGCTTCCAAACCACAGATACGCAGTATTTT.

The genes are TRBV29-1 and TRBJ2-7, with 7 bases lining up with TRBD2. There are 12 residues in the CDR3. V trimming: 3 bases; J trimming: 5 bases; junction bases outside the gene matches: 4. Germline loops: CDR1 SQVTM, CDR2 ANQGSEA. The DNA of the CDR3 is TGCAGCGTTGACAGGGAGGGTAACGAGCAGTACTTC. Translating it yields CSVDREGNEQYF.

The chain couples TRBV6-6 to TRBJ2-1; D remains ambiguous. Trimming took 0 bases from V and 5 from J, leaving 5 bases between them. The length of the CDR3 is 13 residues. CDR1 and CDR2 from the germline V gene are MNHNY and SVGAGI (reference sequence). The CDR3 DNA sequence: TGTGCCAGCAGTTACTCGTTCGACAATGAGCAGTTCTTC. The encoded protein is CASSYSFDNEQFF.

The CDR3 spells CSARRDGGYTF. Here the CDR3 DNA reads TGCAGTGCGAGGAGGGATGGTGGCTACACCTTC. The chain couples TRBV20-1 to TRBJ1-2; D not certain. This CDR3 has 11 amino acids. Deletions cut 6 bases from V and 7 bases from J, with 12 bases between. Germline loops: CDR1 DFQATT, CDR2 SNEGSKA (reference sequence).